A selection of T cell receptor delta chains follows, all from one sample in a study of human gamma delta and Vdelta1 T cells. These receptors have no known antigen. TCRdb made new clone calls on the PCR reads using CATT. The profile shows fewer than 15,000 delta-chain clones, roughly 53% of them singletons. Sequencing input: Vdelta1 gamma-delta T cells from blood grown in culture (DOT cells). Receptors originate from a human donor in good health. Each CDR3 is given with its conserved first and last residue. Each record gives: V gene, D gene, clone size, J gene, CDR3 protein, CDR3 DNA. D genes are given only for firm matches. Part of the rows lack a size; the others show once, few, many or a class for expanded clones.

>TRDV1|.|few|TRDJ1
CALGECPPPSYDYWGSDTDKLIF
TGTGCTCTTGGGGAATGCCCCCCTCCTTCCTACGATTACTGGGGGAGTGACACCGATAAACTCATCTTT
>TRDV1|TRDD3|.|TRDJ1
CALGERDTRFADKLIF
TGTGCTCTTGGGGAACGGGATACGCGCTTCGCCGATAAACTCATCTTT
>TRDV1|TRDD3|.|TRDJ1
CALGEVVGTVLGDTDKLIF
TGTGCTCTTGGGGAAGTAGTAGGCACCGTACTGGGGGATACCGATAAACTCATCTTT
>TRDV1|.|.|TRDJ1
CALGEKEQYTDKLIF
TGTGCTCTTGGGGAAAAGGAACAGTACACCGATAAACTCATCTTT
>TRDV1|TRDD3|.|TRDJ1
CALGDPGAGDSRTDKLIF
TGTGCTCTTGGGGACCCCGGGGCTGGGGATAGCCGAACCGATAAACTCATCTTT
>TRDV1|TRDD3|.|TRDJ1
CALGELERPGGSATTSYTDKLIF
TGTGCTCTTGGGGAACTAGAAAGGCCCGGGGGATCTGCCACGACCTCGTACACCGATAAACTCATCTTT
>TRDV1|.|.|TRDJ1
CALGEFVLRGFKYTDKLIF
TGTGCTCTTGGGGAATTTGTCCTACGAGGCTTTAAGTACACCGATAAACTCATCTTT
>TRDV1|TRDD3|few|TRDJ1
CALGESYLVRGIHRLIF
TGTGCTCTTGGGGAATCCTATTTGGTGCGGGGGATACACAGACTCATCTTT
>TRDV1|.|few|TRDJ1
CALGELLRAYKLIF
TGTGCTCTTGGGGAACTCCTAAGGGCCTATAAACTCATCTTT
>TRDV1|TRDD2|.|TRDJ3
CALGNRPSYALGSSWDTRQMFF
TGTGCTCTTGGGAACAGGCCTTCCTACGCGCTGGGGAGCTCCTGGGACACCCGACAGATGTTTTTC
>TRDV1|TRDD3|few|TRDJ1
CALGELSPTSIAGGYASDKLIF
TGTGCTCTTGGGGAACTTAGTCCTACTTCGATTGCTGGGGGATACGCTTCCGATAAACTCATCTTT
>TRDV1|TRDD3|.|TRDJ2
CALGELLTGGFLTGSLTAQLFF
TGTGCTCTTGGGGAACTCCTTACTGGGGGATTCCTAACGGGATCTTTGACAGCACAACTCTTCTTT
>TRDV1|TRDD3|.|TRDJ1
CALGDLLGDALYTDKLIF
TGTGCTCTTGGGGACCTACTGGGGGATGCCTTGTACACCGATAAACTCATCTTT
>TRDV1|TRDD3|.|TRDJ1
CALGELVRPGGYTDKLIF
TGTGCTCTTGGGGAACTAGTCCGTCCTGGGGGTTACACCGATAAACTCATCTTT
>TRDV1|TRDD3|.|TRDJ1
CALGEGPFLPNTGGYSDGTDKLIF
TGTGCTCTTGGGGAAGGCCCCTTCCTACCCAATACTGGGGGATACTCCGATGGGACCGATAAACTCATCTTT
>TRDV1|TRDD3|.|TRDJ1
CALGETRVPGVLGDTLRTDKLIF
TGTGCTCTTGGGGAAACAAGGGTACCCGGGGTACTGGGGGATACCCTGCGCACCGATAAACTCATCTTT
>TRDV1|TRDD3|.|TRDJ1
CALGEGGAAENWGILADKLIF
TGTGCTCTTGGGGAAGGTGGTGCGGCAGAGAACTGGGGGATACTCGCCGATAAACTCATCTTT
>TRDV1|TRDD3|.|TRDJ1
CALGEEEIRGDISKLIF
TGTGCTCTTGGGGAAGAGGAAATCAGGGGGGATATTAGCAAACTCATCTTT
>TRDV1|TRDD3|.|TRDJ1
CALGELSPKPTGGPTDKLIF
TGTGCTCTTGGGGAACTCTCACCCAAACCCACTGGGGGGCCCACCGATAAACTCATCTTT
>TRDV1|.|.|TRDJ1
CALGELAVVKGPTGWFLPTHTDKLIF
TGTGCTCTTGGGGAACTTGCAGTTGTAAAGGGTCCTACGGGCTGGTTTCTCCCAACCCACACCGATAAACTCATCTTT
>TRDV1|TRDD3|once|TRDJ1
CALGELMGPTGGYSTDKLIF
TGTGCTCTTGGGGAACTTATGGGCCCTACTGGGGGATATTCCACCGATAAACTCATCTTT
>TRDV1|TRDD3|.|TRDJ1
CALGEPLGDTRRRGDKLIF
TGTGCTCTTGGGGAACCTCTGGGGGATACGCGTAGACGTGGCGATAAACTCATCTTT
>TRDV1|TRDD3|.|TRDJ1
CALGERIWGIQKDDKLIF
TGTGCTCTTGGGGAAAGGATATGGGGGATACAAAAGGACGATAAACTCATCTTT
>TRDV1|TRDD3|few|TRDJ1
CALGDTPYGWGIRDTDKLIF
TGTGCTCTTGGGGACACCCCGTATGGGTGGGGGATACGAGACACCGATAAACTCATCTTT
>TRDV1|TRDD3|.|TRDJ1
CALGEHMFLTGGTTDKLIF
TGTGCTCTTGGGGAACATATGTTCCTGACTGGGGGCACCACCGATAAACTCATCTTT
>TRDV1|TRDD3|.|TRDJ2
CALGERKGYSGGYVTAQLFF
TGTGCTCTTGGGGAGCGGAAAGGCTACAGTGGGGGATACGTAACAGCACAACTCTTCTTT
>TRDV1|.|.|TRDJ1
CALGEPNLGSPYTDKLIF
TGTGCTCTTGGGGAACCCAATCTGGGGTCCCCGTACACCGATAAACTCATCTTT
>TRDV1|.|.|TRDJ1
CALGEILVAPDTDKLIF
TGTGCTCTTGGGGAGATCTTGGTTGCCCCGGACACCGATAAACTCATCTTT
>TRAV14/DV4|.|.|TRDJ1
CALSEPFLCTGGHLYTDKLIF
TGTGCTCTGAGTGAGCCCTTCCTCTGTACTGGGGGTCACCTATACACCGATAAACTCATCTTT
>TRDV1|.|.|TRDJ1
CALGERSSYGELHLRIKLIF
TGTGCTCTTGGGGAACGAAGCTCCTACGGTGAATTACATCTCCGCATTAAACTCATCTTT
>TRDV1|TRDD3|.|TRDJ1
CALGRLPLGAMYTDKLIF
TGTGCTCTTGGGAGACTCCCTCTGGGGGCTATGTACACCGATAAACTCATCTTT
>TRDV1|.|few|TRDJ1
CALGEPPPTPYDKLIF
TGTGCTCTTGGGGAACCCCCACCTACTCCCTACGATAAACTCATCTTT
>TRDV1|TRDD3|.|TRDJ1
CALGELLGDTRTDKLIF
TGTGCTCTTGGGGAACTACTGGGGGATACGCGGACCGATAAACTCATCTTT
>TRDV1|.|.|TRDJ1
CALGEHLRYWDLGGDTDKLIF
TGTGCTCTTGGGGAGCACCTACGGTACTGGGACCTGGGAGGGGACACCGATAAACTCATCTTT
>TRDV1|.|.|TRDJ2
CALGDRYPGVTAQLFF
TGTGCTCTTGGGGACCGGTATCCGGGGGTGACAGCACAACTCTTCTTT
>TRDV1|.|.|TRDJ1
CALGETHLETLYEKIRYTDKLIF
TGTGCTCTTGGGGAAACTCACCTTGAAACGCTGTACGAAAAGATTAGGTACACCGATAAACTCATCTTT
>TRDV1|.|.|TRDJ1
CALGAAHPSYSPYWGIHNDKLIF
TGTGCTCTTGGGGCGGCCCATCCTTCCTACTCCCCTTACTGGGGGATCCACAACGATAAACTCATCTTT
>TRDV1|.|.|TRDJ1
CALGTPSYLGDRSDKLIF
TGTGCTCTTGGGACCCCTTCCTACCTGGGGGATAGAAGCGATAAACTCATCTTT
>TRDV1|TRDD3|once|TRDJ1
CALGERGAAGGYAIDKLIF
TGTGCTCTTGGGGAAAGAGGGGCCGCTGGGGGATACGCGATCGATAAACTCATCTTT
>TRDV1|.|.|TRDJ1
CALGPPRRVYTDKLIF
TGTGCTCTTGGGCCCCCCCGCAGGGTCTACACCGATAAACTCATCTTT
>TRDV1|.|.|TRDJ1
CALGANALGDCTDKLIF
TGTGCTCTTGGGGCCAACGCGCTCGGGGATTGTACCGATAAACTCATCTTT
>TRDV1|TRDD3|few|TRDJ1
CALGVRAPLPTSYWGIAPTDKLIF
TGTGCTCTTGGGGTTCGGGCACCCCTTCCTACGTCCTACTGGGGGATAGCCCCCACCGATAAACTCATCTTT
>TRDV1|TRDD3|.|TRDJ1
CALGGNQRFPGDRDTDKLIF
TGTGCTCTTGGGGGGAATCAAAGATTTCCGGGGGATAGAGACACCGATAAACTCATCTTT
>TRDV1|.|.|TRDJ1
CALGEPPTPGGGEKNTDKLIF
TGTGCTCTTGGGGAACCTCCTACCCCGGGTGGGGGAGAGAAAAACACCGATAAACTCATCTTT
>TRDV1|TRDD3|few|TRDJ4
CALGELDKFHWGIRARPLIF
TGTGCTCTTGGGGAACTCGACAAATTCCACTGGGGGATAAGAGCCAGACCCCTGATCTTT
>TRDV1|.|.|TRDJ1
CALGEGVPVDRRGPQEVGVDKLIF
TGTGCTCTTGGGGAAGGGGTCCCCGTTGATCGGCGGGGGCCCCAAGAAGTGGGTGTCGATAAACTCATCTTT
>TRDV1|.|.|TRDJ1
CALGELLRGPNTDKLIF
TGTGCTCTTGGGGAACTTCTCCGGGGGCCAAACACCGATAAACTCATCTTT
>TRDV1|TRDD3|few|TRDJ1
CALGEGFPIGDTGPVTDKLIF
TGTGCTCTTGGGGAAGGCTTTCCTATTGGGGATACAGGTCCGGTCACCGATAAACTCATCTTT
>TRDV1|TRDD3|.|TRDJ1
CALGELETNFGGYGTDKLIF
TGTGCTCTTGGGGAACTAGAGACGAACTTCGGGGGATATGGCACCGATAAACTCATCTTT
>TRAV29/DV5|TRDD3|.|TRDJ1
CAAIPSPGTGGSQYTDKLIF
TGTGCAGCAATTCCTAGCCCTGGTACTGGGGGATCCCAGTACACCGATAAACTCATCTTT
>TRDV1|TRDD2|.|TRDJ1
CALGVRPSYEVFRPDTDKLIF
TGTGCTCTTGGGGTCCGGCCTTCCTACGAGGTATTCCGACCGGACACCGATAAACTCATCTTT
>TRDV1|TRDD3|once|TRDJ1
CALGGDRTGGYAGYTDKLIF
TGTGCTCTTGGGGGCGACCGAACTGGGGGATACGCGGGGTACACCGATAAACTCATCTTT
>TRDV1|TRDD3|.|TRDJ1
CALGERFTGGRRYTDKLIF
TGTGCTCTTGGGGAACGGTTTACTGGGGGACGTCGGTACACCGATAAACTCATCTTT
>TRDV1|TRDD2|.|TRDJ1
CALGEPGLPTPRKLIF
TGTGCTCTTGGGGAACCTGGTCTTCCTACCCCCCGTAAACTCATCTTT
>TRDV1|TRDD2|once|TRDJ1
CALGAISFLPYLTDKLIF
TGTGCTCTTGGGGCTATTTCCTTCCTACCCTATCTCACCGATAAACTCATCTTT
>TRDV1|TRDD3|.|TRDJ1
CALGGNPVLGVYTDKLIF
TGTGCTCTTGGGGGAAATCCAGTACTGGGGGTTTACACCGATAAACTCATCTTT
>TRDV1|TRDD3|few|TRDJ1
CALGDRPPGDSYWGIRITDKLIF
TGTGCTCTTGGGGACCGGCCGCCCGGGGATTCGTACTGGGGGATACGAATCACCGATAAACTCATCTTT
>TRDV1|.|.|TRDJ1
CALGELRYLPRAGDKPEPNLYTDKLIF
TGTGCTCTTGGGGAACTAAGATACCTTCCTAGGGCGGGGGATAAGCCGGAGCCGAACCTGTACACCGATAAACTCATCTTT
>TRDV1|.|.|TRDJ3
CALGELSPHRPWDTRQMFF
TGTGCTCTTGGGGAGCTCTCACCCCACCGTCCCTGGGACACCCGACAGATGTTTTTC
>TRDV1|TRDD3|few|TRDJ1
CALGDPGASIRGILDTDKLIF
TGTGCTCTTGGGGACCCGGGCGCCTCTATCCGGGGGATACTGGACACCGATAAACTCATCTTT